This T cell receptor (beta chain) comes out of a study of T cells after yellow fever vaccination. Study-wide results and caveats: The bulk population could contribute abundant contaminating clonotypes to FACS-sorted repertoires.

The CDR3 is 12 residues long. With 3 bases removed from V and 5 bases from J, the gap between germline ends came to 4 bases. TCRdb re-analysed the 5' RACE reads in MiXCR, keeping a single row per CDR3 protein. The repertoire includes more than 300,000 distinct CDR3 sequences, roughly 10% of them detected once, and about 3.5% sits in the top ten. This clonotype was seen at least ten times. The antigen remains undetermined. The receptor's source is a man in his late teens or twenties who received the YFV17D yellow fever vaccine. The J gene is TRBJ2-2, the V gene TRBV12-3 or TRBV12-4; D gene uncertain. This specimen was CD4+ T cells sorted from PBMCs, taken 45 days after the yellow fever booster vaccination. The CDR3 protein is CASSLRTGELFF. For the CDR3, the DNA is TGTGCCAGCAGTTTGCGAACCGGGGAGCTGTTTTTT.